This T cell receptor beta chain comes out of a study of shared clonotypes between healthy human individuals. Looking at the study overall: Each donor's CD8 memory used one plate, CD8 naive two, each CD4 subset three.

Generated by immunoSEQ multiplex PCR, the TCRdb table keeps only in-frame clones and is missing some. The sample has fewer than 1 million clones, roughly 96% seen once. As defined, naive CD8 cells were CD45RO-negative and positively selected for CCR7, with terminally differentiated effector memory CD45RA+ cells excluded. The receptor was isolated from a man aged 25-40 years in good health. The sequencing input was naive CD8+ T cells sorted from blood.

The CDR3 bases are TGTGCCAGCAGTTCGGGGGAGAACACCGGGGAGCTGTTTTTT. It translates to CASSSGENTGELFF. This chain uses TRBV27 with TRBJ2-2, with D possibly TRBD2 on 6 matching bases. The CDR3 has 14 amino acids. CDR1 and CDR2 (germline): MNHEY, SMNVEV (reference sequence). The ends were cut back, 4 bases at V and 1 base at J, with 7 bases in the middle.